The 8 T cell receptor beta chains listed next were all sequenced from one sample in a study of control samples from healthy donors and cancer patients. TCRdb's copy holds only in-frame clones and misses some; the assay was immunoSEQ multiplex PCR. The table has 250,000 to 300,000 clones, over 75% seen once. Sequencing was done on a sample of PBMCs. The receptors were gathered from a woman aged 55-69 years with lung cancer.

The DNA of the CDR3 is TGTGCCAGCAGTGTAAGCGGAATGGGTGGAGGGCTCACTGAAGCTTTCTTT. This translates into CASSVSGMGGGLTEAFF. The gene calls are TRBV6-1 and TRBJ1-1, with D unresolved. Germline V gene data show CDR1 as MNHNS and CDR2 as SASEGT. There are 17 residues in the CDR3. V lost 4 bases, J lost 4 bases, and 22 bases lay in between.

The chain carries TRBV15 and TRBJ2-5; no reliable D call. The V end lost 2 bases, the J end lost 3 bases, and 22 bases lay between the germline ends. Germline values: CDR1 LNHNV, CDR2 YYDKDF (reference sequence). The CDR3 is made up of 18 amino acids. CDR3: CATSRRPAAARVKETQYF. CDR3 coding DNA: TGTGCCACCAGCAGAAGACCGGCCGCCGCTCGAGTAAAAGAGACCCAGTACTTC.

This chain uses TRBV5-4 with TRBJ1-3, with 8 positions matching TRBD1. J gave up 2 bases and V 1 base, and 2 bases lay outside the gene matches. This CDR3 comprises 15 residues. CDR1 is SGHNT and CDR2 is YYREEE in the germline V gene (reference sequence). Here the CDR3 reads CASSLQGAAGNTIYF. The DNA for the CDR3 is TGTGCCAGCAGCTTGCAGGGGGCAGCTGGAAACACCATATATTTT.

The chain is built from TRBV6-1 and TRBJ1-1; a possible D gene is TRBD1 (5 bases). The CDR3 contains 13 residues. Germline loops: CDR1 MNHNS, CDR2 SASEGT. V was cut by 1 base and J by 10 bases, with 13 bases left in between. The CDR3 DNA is TGTGCCAGCAGTGAAGGGGGGGTGGTAAGAGCTTTCTTT. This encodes CASSEGGVVRAFF.

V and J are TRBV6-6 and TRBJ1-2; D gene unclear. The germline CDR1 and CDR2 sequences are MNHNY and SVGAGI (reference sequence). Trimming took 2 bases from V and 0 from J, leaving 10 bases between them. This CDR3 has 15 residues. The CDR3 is CASSYPRQSNYGYTF. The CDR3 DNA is TGTGCCAGCAGTTACCCCCGACAATCTAACTATGGCTACACCTTC.

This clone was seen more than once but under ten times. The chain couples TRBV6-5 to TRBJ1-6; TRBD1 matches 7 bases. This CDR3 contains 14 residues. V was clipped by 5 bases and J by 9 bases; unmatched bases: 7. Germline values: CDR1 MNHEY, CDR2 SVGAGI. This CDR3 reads CASSRDSLSSPLHF. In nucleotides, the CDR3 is TGTGCCAGCAGTCGGGACAGCCTTTCTTCACCCCTCCACTTT.

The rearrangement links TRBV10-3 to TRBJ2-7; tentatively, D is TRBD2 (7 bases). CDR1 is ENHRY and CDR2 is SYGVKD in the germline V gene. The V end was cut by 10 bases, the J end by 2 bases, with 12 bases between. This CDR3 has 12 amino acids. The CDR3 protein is CATGGPAYEQYF. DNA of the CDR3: TGTGCCACCGGGGGGCCTGCCTACGAGCAGTACTTC.

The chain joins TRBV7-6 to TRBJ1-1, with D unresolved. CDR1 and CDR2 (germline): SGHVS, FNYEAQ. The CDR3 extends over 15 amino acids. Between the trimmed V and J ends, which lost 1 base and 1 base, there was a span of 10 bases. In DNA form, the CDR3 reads TGTGCCAGCAGCTTAGAAACGGGCGGGAACACTGAAGCTTTCTTT. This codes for CASSLETGGNTEAFF.